This T cell receptor beta chain came from a study of T cell repertoires in cytomegalovirus infection. Study context: CMV infection together with matching HLA type was indicated by public TCR beta signatures. General observations from the study: The cumulative frequency of public TCR beta families distinguished individuals who carried CMV together with the relevant HLA. Predominance within the ex vivo response was attributable to HLA-C-restricted CMV-specific TCR beta clonotypes.

TCRdb re-called the reads with MiXCR, one entry per CDR3 protein. Here the sample spans approximately 180,000 distinct CDR3 sequences, 8% to 10% being singletons. This clonotype showed up many times. Its cognate antigen is unknown. V was cut by 4 bases and J by 4 bases, with 16 bases left in between. From germline, CDR1 is SGHTA and CDR2 FQGNSA. CDR3 length equals 15 residues. This chain joins TRBV7-2 and TRBJ1-2; the D gene is possibly TRBD1 (5 bases). Sequencing input: PBMCs. This TCR came from a human donor in good health (CMV status not recorded). Some clones in this sample may be carry-over from other donors' samples. The CDR3 DNA follows: TGTGCCAGCAGCTCAACGACAGCTGCAGGCTATGGCTACACCTTC. It translates to CASSSTTAAGYGYTF.